This T cell receptor beta chain stems from a study of spatial heterogeneity in lung cancer. The overall study: Alpha-chain sequences were consistently detected in smaller numbers than beta-chain sequences.

Individual TCR cDNA molecules each bore their own unique molecular identifier. TCRdb called the 5' RACE reads again in MiXCR, with one record for every CDR3 protein. The sample gives more than 9,000 distinct CDR3 sequences, 6.1% of which show up once; over 25% is in the top ten. This clonotype has at least ten counts. Stated time point: sample taken at primary tumor resection. Untreated early-stage non-small cell lung cancer patients, fewer than 85 in total, were the donors. In each case, whole RNA from tumor, nontumor lung or frozen PBMC was sequenced unsorted. V shed 0 bases and J shed 0 bases, with 14 bases lying between them. The CDR3 sequence is 17 residues long. Germline V gene sequence: CDR1 SGHDN, CDR2 FVKESK.

Material: normal lung tissue next to the tumor, obtained at surgery. The chain is built from TRBV14 and TRBJ1-1; D ambiguous. The receptor comes from a male donor with early-stage non-small cell lung cancer. As DNA, the CDR3 is TGTGCCAGCAGCCAAGAATCTCGGGGAACCTTGAACACTGAAGCTTTCTTT. It translates to CASSQESRGTLNTEAFF.